These T cell receptor beta chains were read from a single sample in a study of T cell responses to AZD1222 COVID-19 vaccine. The table came from immunoSEQ multiplex PCR; TCRdb's copy has only in-frame clones and leaves some out. The data hold 200,000 or so clones, with around 92% observed a single time. The sample consisted of peripheral blood, taken on day 0 of AZD1222 vaccination. All receptors derive from an adult in good health. Both conserved end residues are trimmed from each CDR3. A D gene is named only where the DNA matches it firmly.

V	D	length	J	CDR3
TRBV6-2/TRBV6-3	NA	14	TRBJ2-2	ASSYRGGKGTGELF
TRBV24-1	NA	12	TRBJ1-5	ATSDLGQNQPQH
TRBV3-1/TRBV3-2	TRBD2	15	TRBJ2-7	ASSHGPLSGRFNEQY
TRBV19	NA	17	TRBJ2-1	ASSISVFSRLSSYNEQF
TRBV13	NA	9	TRBJ1-1	ASSWGNEAF
TRBV2	TRBD2	15	TRBJ2-7	ASSPFLAASFSYEQY
TRBV7-8	TRBD2	16	TRBJ2-7	ASSLVRLAGGRSYEQY
TRBV7-8	TRBD1	13	TRBJ2-3	ASSQDRASTDTQY
TRBV19	TRBD1	14	TRBJ2-2	ASSGSRTGATGELF
TRBV3-1/TRBV3-2	NA	16	TRBJ1-2	ASSPARWGSGPDYGYT
TRBV28	NA	12	TRBJ1-2	ASSLTGSNYGYT
TRBV5-6	NA	11	TRBJ2-4	ASRPTTENIQY
TRBV4-3	NA	13	TRBJ2-2	ASSQEALNTGELF
TRBV11-2	NA	12	TRBJ1-2	ASSPGGGRGGYT
TRBV6-5	TRBD2	12	TRBJ2-1	ASSIQVAGGGQF
TRBV27	NA	13	TRBJ2-1	ASSLEGGPYNEQF
TRBV19	NA	12	TRBJ2-3	ASSIGGNTDTQY
TRBV27	TRBD1	12	TRBJ2-5	ASSPRTGEKTQY